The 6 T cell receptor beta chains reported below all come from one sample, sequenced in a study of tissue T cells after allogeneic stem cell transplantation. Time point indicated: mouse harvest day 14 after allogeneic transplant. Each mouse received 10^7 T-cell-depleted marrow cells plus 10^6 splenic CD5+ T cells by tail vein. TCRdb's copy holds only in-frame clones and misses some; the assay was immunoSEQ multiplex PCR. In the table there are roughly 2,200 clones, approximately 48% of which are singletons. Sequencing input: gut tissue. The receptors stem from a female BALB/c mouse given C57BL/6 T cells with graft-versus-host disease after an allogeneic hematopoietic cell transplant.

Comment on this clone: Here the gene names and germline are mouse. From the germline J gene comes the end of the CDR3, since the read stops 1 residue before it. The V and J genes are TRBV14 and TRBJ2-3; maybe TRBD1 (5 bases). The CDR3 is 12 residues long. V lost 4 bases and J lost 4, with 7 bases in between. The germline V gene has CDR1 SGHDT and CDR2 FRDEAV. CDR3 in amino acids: CASSRQTETLYF. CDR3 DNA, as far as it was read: TGTGCCAGCAGTCGACAGACAGAAACGCTGTAT.

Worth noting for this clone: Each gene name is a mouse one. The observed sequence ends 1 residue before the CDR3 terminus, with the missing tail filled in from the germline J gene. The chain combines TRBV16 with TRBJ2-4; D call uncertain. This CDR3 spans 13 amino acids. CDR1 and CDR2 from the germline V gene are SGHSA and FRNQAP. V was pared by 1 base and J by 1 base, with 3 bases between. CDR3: CASSLAGQNTLYF. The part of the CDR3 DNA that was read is TGTGCAAGCAGCTTAGCGGGTCAAAACACCTTGTAC.

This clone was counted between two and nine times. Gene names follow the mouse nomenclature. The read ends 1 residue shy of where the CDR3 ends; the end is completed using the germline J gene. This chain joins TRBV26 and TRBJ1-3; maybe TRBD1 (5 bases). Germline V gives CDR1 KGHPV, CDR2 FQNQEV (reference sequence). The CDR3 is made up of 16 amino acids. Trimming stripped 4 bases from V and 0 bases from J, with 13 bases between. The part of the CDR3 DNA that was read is TGTGCCAGCAGTCCGCGACAGTTAAATTCTGGAAATACGCTCTAT. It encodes CASSPRQLNSGNTLY. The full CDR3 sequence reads CASSPRQLNSGNTLYF. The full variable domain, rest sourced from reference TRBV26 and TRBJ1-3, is NSKVIQTPRYLVKGQGQKAKMRCIPEKGHPVVFWYQQNKNNEFKFLINFQNQEVLQQIDMTEKRFSAECPSNSPCSLEIQSSEAGDSALYLCASSPRQLNSGNTLYFGEGSRLIVV.

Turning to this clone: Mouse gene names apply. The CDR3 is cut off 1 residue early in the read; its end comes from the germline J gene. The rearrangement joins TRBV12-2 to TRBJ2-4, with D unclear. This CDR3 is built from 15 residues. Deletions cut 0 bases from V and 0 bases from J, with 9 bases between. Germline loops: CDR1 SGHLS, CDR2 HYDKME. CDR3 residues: CASSLERNSQNTLYF. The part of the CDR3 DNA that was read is TGTGCCAGCTCTCTCGAGAGAAATAGTCAAAACACCTTGTAC.

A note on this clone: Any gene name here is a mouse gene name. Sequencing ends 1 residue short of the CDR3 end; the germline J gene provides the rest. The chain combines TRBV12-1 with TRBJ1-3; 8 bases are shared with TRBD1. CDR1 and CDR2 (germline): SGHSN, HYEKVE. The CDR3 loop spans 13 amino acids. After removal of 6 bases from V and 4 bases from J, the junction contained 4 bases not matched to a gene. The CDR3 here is CASETGEGNTLYF. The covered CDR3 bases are TGTGCCAGCGAGACAGGGGAAGGAAATACGCTCTAT.

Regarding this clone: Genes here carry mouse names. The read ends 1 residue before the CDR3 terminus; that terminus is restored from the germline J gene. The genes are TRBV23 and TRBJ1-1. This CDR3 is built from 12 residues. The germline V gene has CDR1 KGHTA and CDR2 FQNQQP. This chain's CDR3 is CSSSQLGGKVFF. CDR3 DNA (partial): TGCTCCAGCAGTCAATTGGGGGGGAAAGTCTTC.